These 9 T cell receptor beta chains came from one sample sequenced in a study of blood T cell repertoires in COVID-19 (dated by TCRdb to 2020 to 2021). Library creation used the immunoSEQ multiplex PCR assay. The immuneACCESS repertoire file appears here via TCRdb, limited to in-frame rearrangements. These files lack a portion of the clones; in checked studies, under half of the deficit traces to unresolved V genes, and the cause of the others is not known. A total of 200,000 to 250,000 clones appear in this sample, 86% of them only once. The leading ten clones occupy 6.2% of the sample. The sequencing input was peripheral blood. These TCRs come from a man aged 60 to 75 with acute or convalescent COVID-19.

CDR3 protein: CASSYPGQGDYGYTF. DNA for the CDR3: TGTGCCAGCAGTTACCCGGGACAGGGGGACTATGGCTACACCTTC. This chain links TRBV6-2 or TRBV6-3 with TRBJ1-2; 11 bases agree with TRBD1. This CDR3 region has 15 residues. V gave up 2 bases and J gave up 3 bases; unmatched junction bases: 2. Germline CDR1 and CDR2: MNHEY and SVGEGT.

V gene TRBV24-1 combines with J gene TRBJ2-1, with 9 positions matching TRBD1. CDR1 and CDR2 (germline): KGHDR, SFDVKD. The CDR3 has 16 amino acids. J gave up 2 bases and V 3 bases, and 4 bases lay outside the gene matches. This CDR3 reads CATSDTGQGTYNEQFF. The CDR3 DNA reads TGTGCCACCAGTGATACGGGACAGGGCACCTACAATGAGCAGTTCTTC.

This clone has a handful of counts. The CDR3 sequence: CASSQFLTVNQPQHF. CDR3 coding DNA: TGCGCCAGCAGCCAATTTCTCACAGTTAATCAGCCCCAGCATTTT. The chain recombines TRBV4-1 with TRBJ1-5; D uncertain. CDR1 is MGHRA and CDR2 is YSYEKL in the germline V gene. This CDR3 is built from 15 residues. The V gene lost 2 bases and the J gene lost 4 bases, with 12 bases spanning the gap.

This clone was seen only a few times. The rearrangement joins TRBV7-3 to TRBJ2-3; a weak D match, TRBD2 (6 bases). The CDR3 is 15 amino acids. Per germline, CDR1 SGHTA and CDR2 FQGTGA. The ends were cut back, 2 bases at V and 6 bases at J, with 15 bases in the middle. CDR3 nucleotide sequence: TGTGCCAGCAGCTTAGCCGGAGGGGTCGGGGATACGCAGTATTTT. It specifies CASSLAGGVGDTQYF.

The chain joins TRBV5-6 to TRBJ1-3; D ambiguous. V lost 2 bases, J lost 2 bases, and 17 bases lay in between. CDR1 and CDR2 from the germline V gene are SGHDT and YYEEEE. This CDR3 contains 17 residues. Here the CDR3 DNA reads TGTGCCAGCAGCTTCCTGTCTCGAGAGCGAACTGGAAACACCATATATTTT. Protein product: CASSFLSRERTGNTIYF.

V usage is TRBV19 and J usage is TRBJ2-7, with a tentative D call TRBD1 (5 bases). V shed 0 bases and J shed 0 bases, with 12 bases lying between them. CDR1 is LNHDA and CDR2 is SQIVND in the germline V gene (reference sequence). This CDR3 comprises 16 residues. CDR3 sequence reads: CASSIEGRADSYEQYF. CDR3 nucleotides: TGTGCCAGTAGTATAGAGGGCAGGGCCGACTCCTACGAGCAGTACTTC.

The genes are TRBV24-1 and TRBJ2-6; tentatively, D is TRBD1 (5 bases). V was cut by 6 bases and J by 0 bases, with 11 bases left in between. Looked up from germline, CDR1 is KGHDR and CDR2 is SFDVKD. The CDR3 is 16 amino acids. Written as DNA, the CDR3 is TGTGCCACCAGTAGGCCAGGGAACTCTGGGGCCAACGTCCTGACTTTC. Protein: CATSRPGNSGANVLTF.

The chain joins TRBV7-9 to TRBJ2-5; 9 bases map to TRBD2. In germline, CDR1 is SEHNR, CDR2 FQNEAQ (reference sequence). The CDR3 length is 17 residues. The ends lost 1 base at V and 5 bases at J; junction bases unmatched: 11. The CDR3 spells CASSLGLAGNKGETQYF. The CDR3 nucleotides read TGTGCCAGCAGCTTAGGTCTAGCGGGAAACAAAGGGGAGACCCAGTACTTC.

V and J are TRBV30 and TRBJ2-1, with 9 bases lining up with TRBD2. The germline V gene encodes CDR1 GTSNPN and CDR2 SVGIG (reference sequence). This CDR3 comprises 15 residues. The trim removed 2 bases at V and 3 bases at J, leaving 5 bases unmatched. The chain's CDR3 is CAWSSGTSNYNEQFF. Written as DNA, the CDR3 is TGTGCCTGGAGTTCAGGGACTAGCAACTACAATGAGCAGTTCTTC.